The 14 T cell receptor beta chains below all came from one sample that was sequenced in a study of blood T cell repertoires in COVID-19. The assay was immunoSEQ multiplex PCR, and TCRdb's table has in-frame clones only and misses some. This table holds 300,000 to 350,000 clones, nearly 90% found once. The sample comprised PBMCs or T cells enriched from blood (not recorded which). The receptors here all came from a woman younger than 35 with acute COVID-19.

The chain joins TRBV7-8 to TRBJ1-6; 10 bases map to TRBD1. Trimming removed 5 bases from V and 10 bases from J; junction bases left unmatched: 11. The germline V gene has CDR1 SGHVS and CDR2 FQNEAQ. The CDR3 sequence is 16 residues long. CDR3 bases: TGTGCCAGCAGCGATCGCTGGACAGGGGGTAGGTCACCCCTCCACTTT. Its protein product is CASSDRWTGGRSPLHF.

V and J are TRBV12-3 or TRBV12-4 and TRBJ2-7; 8 bases line up with TRBD1. The ends lost 6 bases at V and 0 bases at J; junction bases unmatched: 1. This CDR3 is built from 13 residues. The CDR3 sequence is CASRGQGSYEQYF. DNA of the CDR3: TGTGCCAGCAGAGGACAGGGCTCCTACGAGCAGTACTTC.

The chain carries TRBV7-9 and TRBJ2-7; 8 bases are shared with TRBD1. Losses at the gene ends were 4 bases for V and 0 bases for J; bases not matched to a gene: 8. The CDR3 spans 16 residues. Germline V CDR1 and CDR2: SEHNR, FQNEAQ (reference sequence). CDR3 nucleotide sequence: TGTGCCAGCAGCTCCCCCGTCGACAGGGGCTCCTACGAGCAGTACTTC. This translates into CASSSPVDRGSYEQYF.

This chain joins TRBV27 and TRBJ1-1; unclear D gene. With 0 bases removed from V and 6 bases from J, the gap between germline ends came to 14 bases. CDR1 is MNHEY and CDR2 is SMNVEV in the germline V gene (reference sequence). The CDR3 has 15 amino acids. This CDR3 is CASSLSSYSLAEAFF. CDR3 in DNA: TGTGCCAGCAGTTTATCCTCCTACTCCCTGGCTGAAGCTTTCTTT.

This chain connects TRBV5-1 to TRBJ2-3; 8 bases map to TRBD2. The CDR3 consists of 15 residues. V lost 3 bases, J lost 6 bases, and 9 bases stayed unmatched. Germline V gene sequence: CDR1 SGHRS, CDR2 YFSETQ. CDR3 in amino acids: CASSWGAGGIDTQYF. For the CDR3, the DNA is TGCGCCAGCAGCTGGGGGGCGGGAGGAATCGATACGCAGTATTTT.

V and J are TRBV19 and TRBJ1-2, with TRBD1 identical over 7 bases. Germline values: CDR1 LNHDA, CDR2 SQIVND (reference sequence). This CDR3 region has 14 residues. V dropped 6 bases and J dropped 7; count of bases not matched to a gene: 11. CDR3 amino acids: CASRALTGLVGYTF. DNA for the CDR3: TGTGCCAGTAGGGCCCTGACAGGGTTGGTTGGCTACACCTTC.

As regards this clone: At the DNA level, this CDR3 is encoded by other sequences in the same sample as well. J is TRBJ2-7 and V is TRBV3-1 (or the pseudogene TRBV3-2); D not resolved. Trimming shortened V by 0 bases and J by 4 bases, and 4 bases separated the two germline ends. Germline CDR1 reads LGHDT; CDR2 reads YNNKEL (reference sequence). The CDR3 has 12 amino acids. The CDR3 sequence: CASSQDSYEQYF. CDR3 DNA: TGTGCCAGCAGCCAAGATAGTTACGAGCAGTACTTC.

The genes are TRBV5-1 and TRBJ2-3; D possibly corresponds to TRBD2 (6 bases). The CDR3 totals 16 residues. V was clipped by 1 base and J by 2 bases, with 14 bases between them. Germline CDR1 and CDR2: SGHRS and YFSETQ. This CDR3 reads CASSLSLGLNTDTQYF. The CDR3, as DNA: TGCGCCAGCAGCTTGAGCCTGGGACTTAACACAGATACGCAGTATTTT.

The V call is TRBV19, the J call TRBJ2-7; 11 nucleotides line up with TRBD1. The V and J ends lost 5 bases and 0 bases, in that order; junction bases with no gene match: 6. The CDR3 length is 16 residues. Germline V CDR1 and CDR2: LNHDA, SQIVND (reference sequence). The CDR3 DNA reads TGTGCCAGTAGTTTGATCGGGACAGGGGGCTCCTACGAGCAGTACTTC. Protein product: CASSLIGTGGSYEQYF.

This clone was seen just once. The chain recombines TRBV28 with TRBJ2-2; TRBD2 is a possible D gene (6 bases). The germline CDR1 and CDR2 sequences are MDHEN and SYDVKM. Trimming left V 2 bases short and J 5 bases short, with 12 bases between. This CDR3 has 15 residues. The CDR3 coding sequence is TGTGCCAGCAGTTTAGACGGGAGTTCGACCGGGGAGCTGTTTTTT. Protein sequence: CASSLDGSSTGELFF.

The J gene is TRBJ1-4, the V gene TRBV28, with a tentative D call TRBD1 (5 bases). CDR1 is MDHEN and CDR2 is SYDVKM in the germline V gene. Between the trimmed V and J ends, which lost 4 bases and 0 bases, there was a span of 12 bases. CDR3 length: 16 amino acids. The chain's CDR3 is CASSYTPGSTNEKLFF. The CDR3 DNA sequence: TGTGCCAGCAGTTATACACCAGGGTCAACTAATGAAAAACTGTTTTTT.

The chain recombines TRBV30 with TRBJ2-5; tentatively, D is TRBD2 (6 bases). V lost 2 bases and J 0 bases, leaving 10 bases between the germline ends. Per the germline V gene, CDR1 is GTSNPN and CDR2 is SVGIG (reference sequence). This CDR3 is built from 14 residues. CDR3 loop: CAWSNGGNQETQYF. The CDR3 DNA follows: TGTGCCTGGAGTAACGGAGGGAACCAAGAGACCCAGTACTTC.

The chain joins TRBV7-6 to TRBJ1-4; 10 bases agree with TRBD1. Germline V CDR1 and CDR2: SGHVS, FNYEAQ. The CDR3 length is 15 residues. J gave up 5 bases and V 3 bases, and 3 bases lay outside the gene matches. CDR3 sequence: CASSFPGQGNEKLFF. CDR3 nucleotide sequence: TGTGCCAGCAGCTTTCCGGGACAGGGGAATGAAAAACTGTTTTTT.

In the case of this clone: An end of the junction does not agree with germline; a read error may underlie this. This chain uses TRBV6-1 with TRBJ2-2; tentative D call: TRBD2 (6 bases). Per germline, CDR1 MNHNS and CDR2 SASEGT. The CDR3 has 16 amino acids. The CDR3 is CASSQASALNTGELFF. DNA of the CDR3: TGTGCCAGCAGTCAAGCTAGCGCTTTGAACACCGGGGAGCTGTTTTTT.